This TCR beta chain comes out of a study of T cell changes during pregnancy in multiple sclerosis. CDR1 MNHEY and CDR2 SMNVEV come from the germline V gene (reference sequence). The CDR3 has 12 residues. V was clipped by 7 bases and J by 0 bases, with 4 bases between them. The protocol was immunoSEQ multiplex PCR, while the TCRdb copy is restricted to in-frame clones and leaves out a portion. The sample contains roughly 80,000 clones, 85% to 95% of which appear only once. The source was peripheral blood, collected in the second trimester of pregnancy. This TCR derives from a female donor with multiple sclerosis, enrolled in a pregnancy study. The chain is built from TRBV27 and TRBJ2-4; D call uncertain. The CDR3 reads CASTRAKNIQYF. CDR3 in DNA: TGTGCCAGCACCCGAGCCAAAAACATTCAGTACTTC.